Listed here is a single TCR beta chain. Its antigen remains unknown. The use of a sample-barcoded 5' primer and a J-beta primer mix characterized a second PCR of roughly 6 to 12 cycles. A template-switch adaptor that had 12 random nucleotides put a tag on each cDNA molecule. TCRdb reprocessed the 5' RACE reads with MiXCR, giving one entry per CDR3 protein. The repertoire holds fewer than 2,000,000 distinct CDR3 sequences, with 35% to 50% as singletons. The CDR3 has 13 amino acids. V trimming: 4 bases; J trimming: 12 bases; junction bases outside the gene matches: 7. The data are from a study of blood T cells in healthy people across ages. Study-level background: Template switching captured about one barcoded beta molecule per two T cells.

Study observations and caveats: Higher diversity and more naive CD4+ cells were features of long-lived donors, compared to aged donors.

The gene calls are TRBV12-3 or TRBV12-4 and TRBJ2-1; TRBD2 matches 9 bases. This clonotype was sampled from a human donor in good health. Material for sequencing was blood. The CDR3 nucleotides read TGTGCCAGCAGTTCGGCGGGGGGGCTAGTGCAGTTCTTC. This encodes CASSSAGGLVQFF.